This T cell receptor (beta chain) was sequenced in a study of T-cell memory formation after mild COVID-19 (dated by TCRdb to about 2021). Regarding the study in general: Most TCR sequence clusters were specific to one of the two donors. Two young, previously healthy adult volunteers, one female and one male, were included in the cohort. T-cell clones expanding and contracting after mild COVID-19 in a couple of donors were tracked by longitudinal TCRalpha and TCRbeta repertoire sequencing. Findings and caveats that apply to the study as a whole: Balanced CD4/CD8 phenotypes were observed for clones contracting from day 15 to 85, whereas a bias towards CD4+ was observed for a second wave of clones expanding from day 15 to 37. The detection of some responding clones in pre-infection memory suggests that pre-existing cross-reactive memory T cells joined the SARS-CoV-2 response. Contracting CD4+ clones were located mainly in the CM and EM memory subsets, whereas CD8+ clones were found to be enriched in EMRA. The study included only two mild cases, and larger cohorts that include severe cases with pre-infection samples were judged to be necessary. SARS-CoV-2 specificity of the second-wave clones peaking on day 37 was not confirmed.

TCRdb shows the sequencer as Illumina NovaSeq 6000. Using 5'RACE with constant-segment primers, TCRalpha and TCRbeta cDNA libraries were constructed, with sample barcodes and unique molecular identifiers added in the process. RNA was extracted from every sample with Trizol reagent. Amplification of the libraries took two PCR steps, and the second step added a second sample barcode plus Illumina TruSeq adapters. Sequencing of libraries was performed on an Illumina NovaSeq with 2 x 150 bp paired-end reads. Under the source paper's analysis protocol: Reads were demultiplexed and collapsed into UMI-guided consensus sequences with migec v1.2.7. With mixcr v2.1.11, UMI consensuses were aligned to TRA and TRB V and J templates and assembled into clonotypes. A clonotype was counted as expanded or contracted only if both edgeR and NoisET called the change significant, with noise models trained on biological replicates. edgeR calls used a false discovery rate-adjusted p below 0.01 and a log2 fold-change threshold of 1. As an exploratory analysis of dynamics, PCA with hierarchical clustering was applied to max-normalized trajectories of the 1000 most abundant clonotypes. The CD4 or CD8 phenotype of responding clones was assigned using the separately sequenced CD4+ and CD8+ repertoires. The public sequencing data were trimmed at Q25 with fastp and processed into clonotypes with MiXCR by TCRdb, which kept only in-frame beta chains. Rows with a matching CDR3 protein are joined into one entry that keeps the most common DNA and genes. The V and J calls reflect TCRdb's pipeline rather than the authors' work. For this sample the table gives under 300,000 distinct CDR3 sequences, of which around 15% were detected only once. The ten biggest clones cover 22% of the sample.

Ficoll-Paque density gradient centrifugation was the method used to isolate PBMCs. CDR1 is given as SQVTM and CDR2 as ANQGSEA, both from the germline V gene. V is trimmed back by 4 bases and J by 4 bases, and the junction contains 4 bases that no gene match accounts for. From the cysteine up to the phenylalanine, the CDR3 has a length of 13 residues. The CDR3 DNA has 39 bases and is translated from base 1. Turning to this clonotype: This clone's antigen is unknown. Per-base quality was not reported, and no clone a single base away is much larger than it.

Sequencing input: PBMCs or a T cell subset sorted from them (not recorded which). The chain was built from TRBV29-1 and TRBJ2-1; 7 bases in the junction line up with TRBD1. This TCR was recovered from a man younger than 35 who had mild COVID-19 (a few samples of this study predate the infection). The sample titles of this study are shuffled in the database, so cell type and time point are left out; the donor was told from shared clones. The DNA is TGCAGCGTTGTCGGGGACAGATACAATGAGCAGTTCTTC. The resulting protein is CSVVGDRYNEQFF.